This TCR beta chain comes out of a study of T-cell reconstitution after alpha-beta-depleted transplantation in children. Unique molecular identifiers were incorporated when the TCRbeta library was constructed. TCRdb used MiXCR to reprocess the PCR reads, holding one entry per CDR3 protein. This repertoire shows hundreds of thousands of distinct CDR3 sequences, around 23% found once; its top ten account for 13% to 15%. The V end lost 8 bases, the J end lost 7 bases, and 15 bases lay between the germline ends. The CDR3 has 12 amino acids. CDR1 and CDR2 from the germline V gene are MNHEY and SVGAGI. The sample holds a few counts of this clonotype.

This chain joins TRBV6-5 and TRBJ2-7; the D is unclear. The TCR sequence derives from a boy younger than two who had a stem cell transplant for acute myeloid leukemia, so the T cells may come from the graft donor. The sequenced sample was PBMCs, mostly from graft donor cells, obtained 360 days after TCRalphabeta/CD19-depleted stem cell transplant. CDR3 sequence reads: CASQGRTSEQYV. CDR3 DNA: TGTGCCAGCCAAGGGCGTACATCGGAGCAGTACGTC.